This paragraph covers one T cell receptor beta chain sequence. In the original workflow: Amplifying reference gene primers gave estimates of nucleated cell counts. The method was immunoSEQ multiplex PCR; TCRdb's version includes in-frame clones alone and lacks a portion of them. From that table come the V and J calls and clone size; the DNA was used to work out D and trimming. The sample lists about 250,000 clones, around 80% occurring once. This entry belongs to a study of blood T cell repertoires in COVID-19. As for the study in general: The study drew acute and convalescent COVID-19 samples from the United States, Italy and Spain. Sample material is recorded as cDNA or gDNA derived from T cells, B-cell-depleted T cells, or PBMCs.

The V gene lost 6 bases and the J gene lost 1 base, with 4 bases spanning the gap. CDR1 and CDR2 from the germline V gene are MNHEY and SVGAGI. The CDR3 runs to 11 residues. The V gene is TRBV6-5, the J gene TRBJ2-7, with D uncertain. The sequencing sample was made of peripheral blood. The receptor was isolated from a man older than 75 with acute or convalescent COVID-19. CDR3 loop: CASRTSYEQYF. The CDR3 nucleotides read TGTGCCAGCAGAACTTCCTACGAGCAGTACTTC.